These 19 T cell receptor beta chains were all obtained from the same sample, sequenced in a study of T cell responses to AZD1222 COVID-19 vaccine. The data were produced by immunoSEQ multiplex PCR, yet TCRdb's version contains in-frame clones alone and is incomplete. This sample carries under 200,000 clones, over 85% of them seen once, and the ten largest clones take 3.5% to 4%. Sequences were derived from peripheral blood, sampled 28 days after the second dose of the MenACWY control vaccine. These receptors originate from an adult who received the MenACWY meningococcal vaccine as a control.

This chain joins TRBV15 and TRBJ2-5, with 9 positions matching TRBD1. The CDR3 length is 16 residues. Trimming took 1 base from V and 3 from J; bases not matched to a gene: 6. CDR1 is LNHNV and CDR2 is YYDKDF in the germline V gene (reference sequence). The CDR3 coding sequence is TGTGCCACCAGCAGAGGCCGGACAGGGGCCAAAGAGACCCAGTACTTC. It translates to CATSRGRTGAKETQYF. Full variable domain (remainder filled in from reference TRBV15 and TRBJ2-5): DAMVIQNPRYQVTQFGKPVTLSCSQTLNHNVMYWYQQKSSQAPKLLFHYYDKDFNNEADTPDNFQSRRPNTSFCFLDIRSPGLGDTAMYLCATSRGRTGAKETQYFGPGTRLLVL.

The chain employs TRBV5-6 and TRBJ2-2; 7 nucleotides align to TRBD2. With V trimmed by 6 bases and J by 4 bases, 9 bases remained unmatched. CDR1 and CDR2 from the germline V gene are SGHDT and YYEEEE. CDR3 length equals 15 residues. The CDR3 nucleotides read TGTGCCAGCACCCAAGCGGGACCGGCCACCGGGGAGCTGTTTTTT. The encoded protein is CASTQAGPATGELFF.

This chain uses TRBV30 with TRBJ1-1; possibly TRBD1 for D (6 bases). Germline loops: CDR1 GTSNPN, CDR2 SVGIG (reference sequence). This CDR3 spans 14 amino acids. V lost 3 bases to trimming and J lost 7 bases, with 18 bases between them. CDR3 nucleotides: TGTGCCTGGAGCCACGATACAGGGAAGGGTGAAGCTTTCTTT. Translated, it gives CAWSHDTGKGEAFF.

The J gene is TRBJ1-2, the V gene TRBV11-3, with D maybe TRBD1 (5 bases). This CDR3 comprises 16 residues. Trimming pared 5 bases from V and 2 bases from J, leaving 18 bases between. Per the germline V gene, CDR1 is SGHNT and CDR2 is YENEEA. CDR3 region: CASSRQTGPTNYGYTF. In nucleotides, the CDR3 is TGTGCCAGCAGCCGACAAACAGGCCCCACCAACTATGGCTACACCTTC.

This chain links TRBV6-6 with TRBJ1-5; TRBD1 agrees at 8 bases. The CDR3 spans 15 residues. Per germline, CDR1 MNHNY and CDR2 SVGAGI (reference sequence). V shed 2 bases and J 2 bases; nucleotides not matched to a gene: 2. The CDR3, as DNA: TGTGCCAGCAGTTACGGACAGGGAGGCAATCAGCCCCAGCATTTT. Its protein is CASSYGQGGNQPQHF.

V gene TRBV24-1 combines with J gene TRBJ1-5, with 7 bases that match TRBD1. Germline-derived CDR1 and CDR2 are KGHDR and SFDVKD. After removal of 3 bases from V and 5 bases from J, the junction contained 3 bases not matched to a gene. This CDR3 comprises 14 residues. DNA of the CDR3: TGTGCCACCAGTGATAGGGGGCTTGATCAGCCCCAGCATTTT. The encoded protein is CATSDRGLDQPQHF.

This chain connects TRBV5-1 to TRBJ2-5; 7 bases agree with TRBD2. Looked up from germline, CDR1 is SGHRS and CDR2 is YFSETQ. This CDR3 region has 14 residues. The V gene end was trimmed by 2 bases and the J gene end by 4 bases; junction bases not matched to a gene: 5. CDR3 sequence (DNA): TGCGCCAGCAGCTTTCTCGGGAGGTTAGAGACCCAGTACTTC. It translates to CASSFLGRLETQYF.

The table lists this clone with a count of one. This chain links TRBV28 with TRBJ1-1, with D perhaps TRBD1 (5 bases). The CDR3 is 14 amino acids. Germline V gives CDR1 MDHEN, CDR2 SYDVKM. V was pared by 8 bases and J by 1 base, with 14 bases between. Here the CDR3 DNA reads TGTGCCAGCGGGCTGGGACGGTCGAACACTGAAGCTTTCTTT. Translating it yields CASGLGRSNTEAFF.

This rearrangement joins TRBV30 to TRBJ1-1, with D unclear. This CDR3 spans 12 amino acids. V was shortened by 8 bases and J by 1 base, with 11 bases between the two germline ends. Germline V lookup: CDR1 GTSNPN, CDR2 SVGIG (reference sequence). CDR3 in amino acids: CAGGPQNTEAFF. The CDR3 DNA is TGTGCCGGCGGGCCGCAGAACACTGAAGCTTTCTTT.

The V call is TRBV11-2, the J call TRBJ2-7; D possibly corresponds to TRBD2 (5 bases). CDR1 and CDR2 from the germline V gene are SGHAT and FQNNGV. This CDR3 has 16 residues. V was pared by 5 bases and J by 1 base, with 18 bases between. The CDR3 DNA is TGTGCCAGCAGCCCCCTGAGGCGGGTATCGTCCTACGAGCAGTACTTC. It translates to CASSPLRRVSSYEQYF.

J is TRBJ2-5 and V is TRBV19; 11 positions match TRBD1. Per the germline V gene, CDR1 is LNHDA and CDR2 is SQIVND (reference sequence). The J segment lost 1 base and the V segment lost 1 base, leaving 5 bases of the junction unmatched. The length of the CDR3 is 17 residues. CDR3 bases: TGTGCCAGTAGTATAGCAGGGACAGGGGGAGGCCAAGAGACCCAGTACTTC. Its translation: CASSIAGTGGGQETQYF.

The rearrangement links TRBV18 to TRBJ2-7, with D perhaps TRBD2 (5 bases). The germline V and J ends were trimmed by 2 bases and 6 bases, with 17 bases remaining between them. Germline-derived CDR1 and CDR2 are KGHSH and LQKENI. The CDR3 runs to 15 residues. The chain's CDR3 is CASSPLGAPHAEQYF. The CDR3 DNA is TGTGCCAGCTCACCATTGGGAGCCCCCCACGCCGAGCAGTACTTC.

V gene TRBV24-1 combines with J gene TRBJ2-1, with TRBD2 identical over 15 bases. V gave up 4 bases and J gave up 6 bases; unmatched junction bases: 9. The CDR3 has 18 amino acids. CDR1 is KGHDR and CDR2 is SFDVKD in the germline V gene. The CDR3 loop is CATSDHPGLAGGGNEQFF. The CDR3 region has the DNA TGTGCCACCAGTGACCATCCGGGACTAGCGGGAGGAGGCAATGAGCAGTTCTTC.

This chain links TRBV2 with TRBJ2-7; 10 nucleotides agree with TRBD1. Germline CDR1 is SNHLY and CDR2 is FYNNEI. This CDR3 contains 14 residues. V lost 7 bases to trimming and J lost 3 bases; unmatched junction nucleotides: 6. For the CDR3, the DNA is TGTGCCAGCAAGGGGACAGGGGCCCTCTACGAGCAGTACTTC. This gives the protein CASKGTGALYEQYF. The full variable domain, with the rest looked up from reference TRBV2 and TRBJ2-7, is EPEVTQTPSHQVTQMGQEVILRCVPISNHLYFYWYRQILGQKVEFLVSFYNNEISEKSEIFDDQFSVERPDGSNFTLKIRSTKLEDSAMYFCASKGTGALYEQYFGPGTRLTVT.

This rearrangement joins TRBV28 to TRBJ2-3; D unclear. This CDR3 spans 14 amino acids. Germline V gene sequence: CDR1 MDHEN, CDR2 SYDVKM. Deletions cut 8 bases from V and 1 base from J, with 13 bases between. In DNA form, the CDR3 reads TGTGCCAGCGCCAGAACTGGCGGCACAGATACGCAGTATTTT. Translation gives CASARTGGTDTQYF.

The chain has TRBV29-1 and TRBJ2-7, with TRBD2 matching over 12 bases. The CDR3 loop spans 14 amino acids. Germline trimming cut 4 bases from V and 2 bases from J; bases unmatched to any gene: 3. Germline assignment: CDR1 SQVTM and CDR2 ANQGSEA. The CDR3 DNA follows: TGCAGCGTTGTGACTAGCGGGAGCACCTACGAGCAGTACTTC. This sequence encodes CSVVTSGSTYEQYF.

The chain employs TRBV24-1 and TRBJ1-4, with D possibly TRBD1 on 5 matching bases. Germline lookup yields CDR1 KGHDR and CDR2 SFDVKD. The CDR3 sequence is 15 residues long. Between the trimmed V and J ends, which lost 4 bases and 3 bases, there was a span of 11 bases. CDR3 DNA: TGTGCCACCAGTGACTCAAGGGGAGCTAATGAAAAACTGTTTTTT. It is translated as CATSDSRGANEKLFF.

The rearrangement joins TRBV7-8 to TRBJ2-3; D is unresolved. This CDR3 has 12 amino acids. The V gene's germline CDR1 is SGHVS and CDR2 FQNEAQ. V lost 3 bases and J 0 bases, leaving 1 base between the germline ends. This CDR3 is CASSFSTDTQYF. DNA for the CDR3: TGTGCCAGCAGCTTCAGCACAGATACGCAGTATTTT.

The V call is TRBV28, the J call TRBJ1-2, with TRBD1 as a possible D gene (6 bases). CDR1 and CDR2 (germline): MDHEN, SYDVKM. CDR3 length: 13 amino acids. Between the trimmed V and J ends, which lost 8 bases and 4 bases, there was a span of 14 bases. CDR3 loop: CASGEGVGYGYTF. DNA for the CDR3: TGTGCCAGCGGAGAGGGGGTGGGCTATGGCTACACCTTC.